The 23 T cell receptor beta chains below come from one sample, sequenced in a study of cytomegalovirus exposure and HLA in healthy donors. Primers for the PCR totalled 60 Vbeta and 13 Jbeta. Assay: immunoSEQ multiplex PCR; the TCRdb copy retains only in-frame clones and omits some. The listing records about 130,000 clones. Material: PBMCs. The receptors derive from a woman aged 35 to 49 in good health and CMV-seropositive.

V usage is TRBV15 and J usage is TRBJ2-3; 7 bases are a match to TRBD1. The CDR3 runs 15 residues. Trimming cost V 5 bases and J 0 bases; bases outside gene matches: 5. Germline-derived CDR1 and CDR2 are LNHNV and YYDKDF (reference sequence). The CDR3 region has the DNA TGTGCCACCAGCGGATCGACAGGGAGCACAGATACGCAGTATTTT. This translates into CATSGSTGSTDTQYF. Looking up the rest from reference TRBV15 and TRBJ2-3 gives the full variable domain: DAMVIQNPRYQVTQFGKPVTLSCSQTLNHNVMYWYQQKSSQAPKLLFHYYDKDFNNEADTPDNFQSRRPNTSFCFLDIRSPGLGDTAMYLCATSGSTGSTDTQYFGPGTRLTVL.

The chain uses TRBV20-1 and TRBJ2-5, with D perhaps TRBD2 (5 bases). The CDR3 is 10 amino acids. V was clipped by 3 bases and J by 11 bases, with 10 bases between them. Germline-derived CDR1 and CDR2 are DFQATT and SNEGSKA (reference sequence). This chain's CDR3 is CSASSGEQYF. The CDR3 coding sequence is TGCAGTGCTAGCTCCGGGGAGCAGTACTTC.

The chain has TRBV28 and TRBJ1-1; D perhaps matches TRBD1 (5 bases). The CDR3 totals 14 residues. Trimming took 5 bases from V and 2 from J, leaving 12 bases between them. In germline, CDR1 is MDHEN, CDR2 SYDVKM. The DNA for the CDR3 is TGTGCCAGCAGTGCCGCGACAGTTAACACTGAAGCTTTCTTT. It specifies CASSAATVNTEAFF.

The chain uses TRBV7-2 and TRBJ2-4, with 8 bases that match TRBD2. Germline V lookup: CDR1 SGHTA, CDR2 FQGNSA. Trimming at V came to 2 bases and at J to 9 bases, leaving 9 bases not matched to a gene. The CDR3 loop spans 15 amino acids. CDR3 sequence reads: CASSLSREGQGIQYF. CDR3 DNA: TGTGCCAGCAGCTTAAGCCGGGAGGGGCAAGGCATTCAGTACTTC.

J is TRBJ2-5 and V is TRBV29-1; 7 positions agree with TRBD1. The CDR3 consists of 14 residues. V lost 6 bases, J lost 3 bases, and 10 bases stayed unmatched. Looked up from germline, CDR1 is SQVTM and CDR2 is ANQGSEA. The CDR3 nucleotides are TGCAGCGTCGACGAGACAGGGTGGAAAGAGACCCAGTACTTC. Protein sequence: CSVDETGWKETQYF.

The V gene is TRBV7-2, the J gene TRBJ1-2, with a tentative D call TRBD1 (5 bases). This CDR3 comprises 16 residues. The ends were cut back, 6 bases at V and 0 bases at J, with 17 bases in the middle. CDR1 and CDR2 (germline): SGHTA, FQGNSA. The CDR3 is CASSPSVGGSNYGYTF. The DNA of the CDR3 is TGTGCCAGCAGTCCCTCGGTGGGGGGGTCTAACTATGGCTACACCTTC.

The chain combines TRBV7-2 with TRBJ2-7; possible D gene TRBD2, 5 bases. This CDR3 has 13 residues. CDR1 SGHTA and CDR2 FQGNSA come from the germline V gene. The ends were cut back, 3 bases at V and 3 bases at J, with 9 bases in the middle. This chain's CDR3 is CASSFSGSYEQYF. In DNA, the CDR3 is TGTGCCAGCAGCTTTTCGGGAAGCTACGAGCAGTACTTC.

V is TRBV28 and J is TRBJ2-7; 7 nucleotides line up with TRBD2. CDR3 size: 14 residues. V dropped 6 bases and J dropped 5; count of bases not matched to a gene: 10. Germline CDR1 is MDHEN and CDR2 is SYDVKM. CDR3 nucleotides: TGTGCCAGCAGGGAGGGAGGGGAGATGGACGAGCAGTACTTC. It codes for CASREGGEMDEQYF.

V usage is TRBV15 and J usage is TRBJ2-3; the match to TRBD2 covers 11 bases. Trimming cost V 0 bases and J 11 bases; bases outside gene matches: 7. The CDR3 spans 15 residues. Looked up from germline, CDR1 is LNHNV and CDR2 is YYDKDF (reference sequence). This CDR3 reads CATSRDRTSGSMQYF. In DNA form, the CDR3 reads TGTGCCACCAGCAGAGATAGAACTAGCGGGAGTATGCAGTATTTT. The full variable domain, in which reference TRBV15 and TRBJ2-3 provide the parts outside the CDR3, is DAMVIQNPRYQVTQFGKPVTLSCSQTLNHNVMYWYQQKSSQAPKLLFHYYDKDFNNEADTPDNFQSRRPNTSFCFLDIRSPGLGDTAMYLCATSRDRTSGSMQYFGPGTRLTVL.

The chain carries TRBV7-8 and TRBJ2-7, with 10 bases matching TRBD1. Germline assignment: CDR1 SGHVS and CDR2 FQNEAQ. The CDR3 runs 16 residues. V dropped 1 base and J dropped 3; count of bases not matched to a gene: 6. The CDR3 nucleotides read TGTGCCAGCAGCTTAGTTATGGACAGGGGGTTCTACGAGCAGTACTTC. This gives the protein CASSLVMDRGFYEQYF.

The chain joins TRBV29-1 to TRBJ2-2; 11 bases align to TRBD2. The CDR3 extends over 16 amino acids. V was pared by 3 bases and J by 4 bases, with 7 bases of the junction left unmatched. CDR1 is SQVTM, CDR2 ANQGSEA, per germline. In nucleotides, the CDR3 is TGCAGCGTTGAGGCCCTAGCGGGAGGTCCCACCGGGGAGCTGTTTTTT. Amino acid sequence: CSVEALAGGPTGELFF.

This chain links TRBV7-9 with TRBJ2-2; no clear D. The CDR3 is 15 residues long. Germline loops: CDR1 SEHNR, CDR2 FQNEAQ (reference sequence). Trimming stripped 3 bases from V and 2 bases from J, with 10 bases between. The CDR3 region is CASSFPRGNTGELFF. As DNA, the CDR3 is TGTGCCAGCAGCTTCCCCCGCGGAAACACCGGGGAGCTGTTTTTT.

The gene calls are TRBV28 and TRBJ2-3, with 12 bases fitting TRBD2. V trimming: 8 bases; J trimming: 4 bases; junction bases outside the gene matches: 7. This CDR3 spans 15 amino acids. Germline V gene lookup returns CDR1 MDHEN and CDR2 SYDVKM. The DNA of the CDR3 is TGTGCCAGCCTAATGACTAGCGGGAGATCAGATACGCAGTATTTT. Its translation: CASLMTSGRSDTQYF.

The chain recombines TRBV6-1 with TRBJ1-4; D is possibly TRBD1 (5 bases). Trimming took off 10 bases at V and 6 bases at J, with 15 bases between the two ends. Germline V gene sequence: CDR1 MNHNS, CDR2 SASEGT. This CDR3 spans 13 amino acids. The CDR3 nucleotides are TGTGCCACAACCGACAGACGGGATGAAAAACTGTTTTTT. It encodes CATTDRRDEKLFF.

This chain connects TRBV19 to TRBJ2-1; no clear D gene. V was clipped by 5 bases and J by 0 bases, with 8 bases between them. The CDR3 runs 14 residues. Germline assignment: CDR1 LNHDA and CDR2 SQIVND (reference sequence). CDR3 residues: CASSDWSSYNEQFF. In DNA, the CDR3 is TGTGCCAGTAGTGACTGGAGCTCCTACAATGAGCAGTTCTTC.

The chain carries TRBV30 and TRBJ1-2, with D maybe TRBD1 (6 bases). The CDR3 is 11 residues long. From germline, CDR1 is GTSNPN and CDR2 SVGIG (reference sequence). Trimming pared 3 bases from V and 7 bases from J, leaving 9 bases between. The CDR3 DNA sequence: TGTGCCTGGAGAACAGGGTTTGGCTACACCTTC. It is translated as CAWRTGFGYTF.

CDR3 DNA: TGTGCCAGCAGCCTAGCGGGAGGGCGAGATACGCAGTATTTT. The encoded protein is CASSLAGGRDTQYF. The chain links TRBV7-3 to TRBJ2-3; 12 bases match TRBD2. This CDR3 is built from 14 residues. With 5 bases clipped from V and 5 bases from J, the junction kept 2 bases outside the gene matches. Germline V CDR1 and CDR2: SGHTA, FQGTGA.

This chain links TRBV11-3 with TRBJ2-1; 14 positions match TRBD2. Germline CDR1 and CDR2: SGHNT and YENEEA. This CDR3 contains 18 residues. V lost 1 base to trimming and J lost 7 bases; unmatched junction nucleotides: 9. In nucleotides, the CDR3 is TGTGCCAGCAGCTTAGGCGTCCCCGGGACTAGCGGGAGTAATGAGCAGTTCTTC. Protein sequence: CASSLGVPGTSGSNEQFF.

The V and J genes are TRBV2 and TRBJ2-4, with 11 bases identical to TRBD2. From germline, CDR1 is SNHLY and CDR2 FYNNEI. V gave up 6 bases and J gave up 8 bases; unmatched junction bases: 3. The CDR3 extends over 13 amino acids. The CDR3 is CASRLAGDYIQYF. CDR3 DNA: TGTGCCAGCAGACTAGCGGGAGATTACATTCAGTACTTC.

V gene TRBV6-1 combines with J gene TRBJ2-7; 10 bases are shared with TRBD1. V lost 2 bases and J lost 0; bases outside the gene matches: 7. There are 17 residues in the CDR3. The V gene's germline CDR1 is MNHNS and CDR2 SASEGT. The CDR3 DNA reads TGTGCCAGCAGTGAACGGGACAGGGGCTCCTTCTCCTACGAGCAGTACTTC. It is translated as CASSERDRGSFSYEQYF.

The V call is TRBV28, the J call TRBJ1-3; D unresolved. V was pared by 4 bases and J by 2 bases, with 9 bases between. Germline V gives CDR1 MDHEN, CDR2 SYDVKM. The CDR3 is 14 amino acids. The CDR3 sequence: CASSSRTPGNTIYF. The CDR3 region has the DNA TGTGCCAGCAGTTCGAGGACTCCTGGAAACACCATATATTTT.

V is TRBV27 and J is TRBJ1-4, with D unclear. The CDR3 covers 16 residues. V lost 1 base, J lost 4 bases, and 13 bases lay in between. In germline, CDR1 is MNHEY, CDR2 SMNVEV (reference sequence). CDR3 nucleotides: TGTGCCAGCAGTTTATTTGCGGGCGTAGGTAATGAAAAACTGTTTTTT. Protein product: CASSLFAGVGNEKLFF.

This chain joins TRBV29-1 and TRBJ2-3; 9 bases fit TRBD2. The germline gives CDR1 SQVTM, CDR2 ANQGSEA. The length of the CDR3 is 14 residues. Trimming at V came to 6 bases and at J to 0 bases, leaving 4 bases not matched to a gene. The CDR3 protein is CSVPSGTSTDTQYF. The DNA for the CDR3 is TGCAGCGTCCCTAGCGGGACTAGCACAGATACGCAGTATTTT.